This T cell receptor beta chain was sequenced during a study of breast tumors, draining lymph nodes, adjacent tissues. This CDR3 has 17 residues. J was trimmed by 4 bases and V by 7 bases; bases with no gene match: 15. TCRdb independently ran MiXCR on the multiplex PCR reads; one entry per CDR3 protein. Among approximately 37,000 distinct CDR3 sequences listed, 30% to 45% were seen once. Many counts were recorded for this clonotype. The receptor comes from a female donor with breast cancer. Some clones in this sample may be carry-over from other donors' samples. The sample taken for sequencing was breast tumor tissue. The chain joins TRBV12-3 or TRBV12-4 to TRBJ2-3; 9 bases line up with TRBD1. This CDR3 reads CASTPGTGTGLADTQYF. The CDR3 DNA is TGTGCCAGCACCCCCGGGACAGGGACAGGGTTGGCAGATACGCAGTATTTT.